This TCR beta chain was observed in a study of shared clonotypes between healthy human individuals. Notes on the study in general: Sorted-subset samples were not fully sequenced, rarefaction indicated. Among four donors, 4.5% to 5.5% of naive CD4 clonotypes were found in common.

Sorted-subset replicate PCR reactions contained roughly 200 ng DNA, corresponding to some 29,000 T cell genomes. This table comes from immunoSEQ multiplex PCR, and its TCRdb copy is limited to in-frame clones, with some not included. This repertoire shows 760,000 or so clones, 90% to 97% found once; its top ten account for approximately 0.2%. The V gene's germline CDR1 is SGHAT and CDR2 FQNNGV. This CDR3 has 14 residues. V lost 6 bases and J lost 0, with 11 bases in between. Note on this clone: No antigen is known for it.

In the naive CD8 group, cells lacked CD45RO and were positively selected for CCR7, so terminally differentiated effector memory CD45RA+ cells were left out. Among the donors, all were Caucasian adults who lived in Nashville, Tennessee. The rearrangement links TRBV11-2 to TRBJ2-5; no firm D call. The receptor was isolated from a man aged 30 to 39 in good health. The sequencing input was naive CD8+ T cells sorted from blood. DNA of the CDR3: TGTGCCAGCAGTTCAGAAACATACCAAGAGACCCAGTACTTC. Amino acids: CASSSETYQETQYF.